The rows below give T cell receptor beta chains drawn from one sample of a study of T cell responses to AZD1222 COVID-19 vaccine. Profiling relied on immunoSEQ multiplex PCR, and the TCRdb table lists in-frame clones only, not all of them. The sample comprises 50,000 to 70,000 clones, 80% to 90% of which are singletons, and about 7.1% rests with the top ten. The sequencing used peripheral blood, collected 28 days after the second AZD1222 dose. All receptors come from an adult who received the AZD1222 COVID-19 vaccine. The CDR3 runs from the conserved cysteine through the conserved F or W. The D gene is left open where the match is weak. The size of a clone is reported for some rows only, either as once, few or many, or as a class for expanded clones.

v_call: TRBV6-5
clone_size: -
d_call: TRBD1
j_call: TRBJ1-6
cdr3_nt: TGTGCCAGCAGGACAGGGGGAGGGAATTCACCCCTCCACTTT
cdr3_aa: CASRTGGGNSPLHF

v_call: TRBV4-2
clone_size: -
d_call: -
j_call: TRBJ1-4
cdr3_nt: TGTGCCAGCAGCCAAGATCGGACAGTTAATGAAAAACTGTTTTTT
cdr3_aa: CASSQDRTVNEKLFF

v_call: TRBV10-3
clone_size: -
d_call: TRBD2
j_call: TRBJ2-7
cdr3_nt: TGTGCCATCGCGGGAGATTACGAGCAGTACTTC
cdr3_aa: CAIAGDYEQYF

v_call: TRBV7-2
clone_size: once
d_call: -
j_call: TRBJ2-2
cdr3_nt: TGTGCCAGCAGCTTACTCGGGGCGAACACCGGGGAGCTGTTTTTT
cdr3_aa: CASSLLGANTGELFF

v_call: TRBV28
clone_size: -
d_call: -
j_call: TRBJ2-7
cdr3_nt: TGTGCCGGCCGAACCAGCTCCTACGAGCAGTACTTC
cdr3_aa: CAGRTSSYEQYF

v_call: TRBV5-4
clone_size: once
d_call: TRBD1
j_call: TRBJ2-4
cdr3_nt: TGTGCCAGCAGCTATGACAGGGGAATCAGGAACATTCAGTACTTC
cdr3_aa: CASSYDRGIRNIQYF

v_call: TRBV10-3
clone_size: -
d_call: -
j_call: TRBJ1-5
cdr3_nt: TGTGCCATCAGTGTTGGGGGCAATCAGCCCCAGCATTTT
cdr3_aa: CAISVGGNQPQHF

v_call: TRBV6-1
clone_size: -
d_call: TRBD1
j_call: TRBJ1-4
cdr3_nt: TGTGCCAGCAGTGAAGTAAGGGTCAGTGCATTGGGGACAGGGCGTGAAAAACTGTTTTTT
cdr3_aa: CASSEVRVSALGTGREKLFF

v_call: TRBV6-2/TRBV6-3
clone_size: -
d_call: -
j_call: TRBJ1-6
cdr3_nt: TGTGCCAGCAGCAAGACGGGACTGACAAATTCACCCCTCCACTTT
cdr3_aa: CASSKTGLTNSPLHF

v_call: TRBV11-2
clone_size: few
d_call: TRBD1
j_call: TRBJ2-2
cdr3_nt: TGTGCCAGCAGCCAGACAGGGGGCCCCGGGGAGCTGTTTTTT
cdr3_aa: CASSQTGGPGELFF

v_call: TRBV7-6
clone_size: -
d_call: -
j_call: TRBJ1-6
cdr3_nt: TGTGCCAGCAGCTTAGCGCGAGGGGATTCTTCACCCCTCCACTTT
cdr3_aa: CASSLARGDSSPLHF

v_call: TRBV28
clone_size: -
d_call: TRBD2
j_call: TRBJ2-7
cdr3_nt: TGTGCCAGTACCCCCGGGGGGAGGCTCTACGAGCAGTACTTC
cdr3_aa: CASTPGGRLYEQYF

v_call: TRBV27
clone_size: -
d_call: TRBD1
j_call: TRBJ2-5
cdr3_nt: TGTGCCAGCAGCCGTACAGGGGGCCAAGAGACCCAGTACTTC
cdr3_aa: CASSRTGGQETQYF

v_call: TRBV5-4
clone_size: -
d_call: -
j_call: TRBJ2-6
cdr3_nt: TGTGCCAGCAGCTTGCGAGGGTCTGGGGCCAACGTCCTGACTTTC
cdr3_aa: CASSLRGSGANVLTF

v_call: TRBV5-4
clone_size: -
d_call: -
j_call: TRBJ2-4
cdr3_nt: TGTGCCAGCAGCAAACAAGGATTCCCGGGAAACATTCAGTACTTC
cdr3_aa: CASSKQGFPGNIQYF

v_call: TRBV5-1
clone_size: few
d_call: -
j_call: TRBJ2-5
cdr3_nt: TGCGCCAGCAGCCCCCGACAGCAAGAGACCCAGTACTTC
cdr3_aa: CASSPRQQETQYF

v_call: TRBV11-2
clone_size: -
d_call: -
j_call: TRBJ1-5
cdr3_nt: TGTGCCAGCAGCTTAGGGACGGGACCCTATCAGCCCCAGCATTTT
cdr3_aa: CASSLGTGPYQPQHF

v_call: TRBV18
clone_size: -
d_call: -
j_call: TRBJ1-1
cdr3_nt: TGTGCCAGCTCACCACCGCAAGGGCCAGCTTTCTTT
cdr3_aa: CASSPPQGPAFF

v_call: TRBV5-1
clone_size: -
d_call: -
j_call: TRBJ2-3
cdr3_nt: TGCGCCAGCAGCTTGGGAGGATTCCCAGATACGCAGTATTTT
cdr3_aa: CASSLGGFPDTQYF

v_call: TRBV5-1
clone_size: -
d_call: TRBD2
j_call: TRBJ2-5
cdr3_nt: TGCGCCAGCAGCATGGACCCCGGGACTAGCGAAGAGACCCAGTACTTC
cdr3_aa: CASSMDPGTSEETQYF

v_call: TRBV18
clone_size: -
d_call: -
j_call: TRBJ1-1
cdr3_nt: TGTGCCAGCTCACCAGCGGGGGCTAGCGCTGAAGCTTTCTTT
cdr3_aa: CASSPAGASAEAFF

v_call: TRBV9
clone_size: -
d_call: -
j_call: TRBJ1-1
cdr3_nt: TGTGCCAGCAGCCGGGTGCACGGACGGCAGAACACTGAAGCTTTCTTT
cdr3_aa: CASSRVHGRQNTEAFF